A single sample is the source of the 2 T cell receptor beta chains below, sequenced in a study of immune reconstitution after stem cell transplant in scleroderma. One entry per CDR3 protein, called by TCRdb with MiXCR from the RT-PCR reads. The table includes 1,500 to 2,000 distinct CDR3 sequences, more than 13% detected once. Sampling took place before or after autologous hematopoietic stem cell transplantation (not recorded which). All receptors derive from a female donor with systemic sclerosis.

The chain couples TRBV19 to TRBJ1-5; D gene unclear. Trimming cost V 10 bases and J 3 bases, with 16 bases left between them. CDR3 size: 14 residues. Germline lookup yields CDR1 LNHDA and CDR2 SQIVND (reference sequence). The CDR3: CATARSADNQPQHF. As DNA, the CDR3 is TGTGCCACTGCTCGGAGCGCAGACAATCAGCCCCAGCATTTT.

By sample fraction, this clonotype is large. The chain is built from TRBV5-5 and TRBJ1-2; the D gene is possibly TRBD1 (5 bases). V shed 0 bases and J shed 2 bases, with 5 bases lying between them. The CDR3 is 13 residues long. Germline V gene data show CDR1 as SGHKS and CDR2 as YYEKEE (reference sequence). CDR3 sequence (DNA): TGTGCCAGCAGCTTGGCAGGGAACTATGGCTACACCTTC. Protein: CASSLAGNYGYTF.